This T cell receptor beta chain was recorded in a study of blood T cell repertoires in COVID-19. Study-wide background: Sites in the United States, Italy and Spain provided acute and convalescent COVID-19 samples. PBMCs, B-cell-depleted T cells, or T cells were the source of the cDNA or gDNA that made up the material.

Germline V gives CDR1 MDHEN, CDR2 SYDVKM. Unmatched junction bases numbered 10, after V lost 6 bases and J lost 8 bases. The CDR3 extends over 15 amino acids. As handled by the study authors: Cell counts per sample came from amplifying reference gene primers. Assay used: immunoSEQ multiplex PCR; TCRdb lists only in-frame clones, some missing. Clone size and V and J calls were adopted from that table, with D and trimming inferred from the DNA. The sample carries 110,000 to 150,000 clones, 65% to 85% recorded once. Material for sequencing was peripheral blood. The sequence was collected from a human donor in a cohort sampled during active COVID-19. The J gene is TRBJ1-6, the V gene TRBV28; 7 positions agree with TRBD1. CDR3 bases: TGTGCCAGCAGCACACCCGGGCAGGGGGATTCACCCCTCCACTTT. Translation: CASSTPGQGDSPLHF.